The subject of this entry is one TCR beta chain. Germline loops: CDR1 WNHNN, CDR2 SYGVQD (reference sequence). The CDR3 is 15 residues long. The V segment lost 2 bases and the J segment 3 bases; nucleotides outside the gene matches: 5. PCR involved 60 Vbeta and 13 Jbeta primers. Sequencing used immunoSEQ multiplex PCR; TCRdb keeps in-frame clones, though not all of them. The sample comprises about 200,000 clones, 60% to 85% of which are singletons, and 15% to 19% rests with the top ten. This sample stems from a study of cytomegalovirus exposure and HLA in healthy donors. The receptor's source is a man aged 35-49 years in good health and CMV-seronegative. J is TRBJ2-3 and V is TRBV10-1; 7 bases line up with TRBD2. Sample: PBMCs. CDR3 bases: TGCGCCAGCAGTGAGATGCCTAGCGGTACAGATACGCAGTATTTT. Its translation is CASSEMPSGTDTQYF.